This T cell receptor (beta chain) was identified during a study of CXCR4 blockade with PD-1 therapy in pancreatic cancer. Libraries were prepared by immunoSEQ multiplex PCR; TCRdb keeps only in-frame clonotypes and omits some of them. The sample shows some 4,500 clones, roughly 57% of them seen only once. Specimen: tumor tissue. This TCR was sampled from a human donor with pancreatic ductal adenocarcinoma.

The CDR3 loop reads CASRGPGGIREQYF. DNA for the CDR3: TGTGCCAGCAGGGGTCCGGGGGGCATTCGCGAGCAGTACTTC. The chain combines TRBV28 with TRBJ2-7; tentatively, D is TRBD2 (7 bases). Trimming cost V 6 bases and J 6 bases, with 18 bases left between them. Germline CDR1 MDHEN, CDR2 SYDVKM. This CDR3 contains 14 residues.